This T cell receptor beta chain was profiled in a study of cytomegalovirus exposure and HLA in healthy donors. Study outcomes and limitations: The authors later linked a missense DCLRE1C variant to TCR beta V- and J-gene trimming.

A word on this clone: The target antigen is unknown.

The study ran its PCR with 60 Vbeta and 13 Jbeta primers. Original processing methods: In a later analysis, of 79 million or so unique beta chains, some 10 million appeared in at least two donors. This table comes from immunoSEQ multiplex PCR, and its TCRdb copy is limited to in-frame clones, with some not included. For V, J and clone size, that table is used; D and trimming come from the DNA. The sample has around 65,000 clones; about 85% are singletons. Trimming left V 0 bases short and J 0 bases short, with 12 bases between. The CDR3 is 16 amino acids. Germline CDR1 SGDLS, CDR2 YYNGEE. V is TRBV9 and J is TRBJ1-1, with D possibly TRBD1 on 6 matching bases. This clonotype originated in a female donor in good health and CMV-seronegative. Sequencing input: PBMCs. CDR3 nucleotides: TGTGCCAGCAGCGTAGGGGCAGGGGCCATGAACACTGAAGCTTTCTTT. Translating gives CASSVGAGAMNTEAFF.